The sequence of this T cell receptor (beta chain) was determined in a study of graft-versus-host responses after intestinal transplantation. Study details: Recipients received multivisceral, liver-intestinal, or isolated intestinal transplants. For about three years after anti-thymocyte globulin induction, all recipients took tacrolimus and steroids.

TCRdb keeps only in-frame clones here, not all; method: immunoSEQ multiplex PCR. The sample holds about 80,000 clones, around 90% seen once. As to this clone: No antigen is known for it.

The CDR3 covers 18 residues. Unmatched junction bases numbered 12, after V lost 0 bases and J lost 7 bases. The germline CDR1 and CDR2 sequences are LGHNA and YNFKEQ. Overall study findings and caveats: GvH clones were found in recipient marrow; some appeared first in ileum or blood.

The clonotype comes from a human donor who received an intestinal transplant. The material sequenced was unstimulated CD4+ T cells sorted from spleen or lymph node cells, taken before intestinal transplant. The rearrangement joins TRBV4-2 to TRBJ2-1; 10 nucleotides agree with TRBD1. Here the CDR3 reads CASSQEATRDRGWNEQFF. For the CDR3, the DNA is TGTGCCAGCAGCCAAGAAGCTACGCGGGACAGGGGTTGGAATGAGCAGTTCTTC.